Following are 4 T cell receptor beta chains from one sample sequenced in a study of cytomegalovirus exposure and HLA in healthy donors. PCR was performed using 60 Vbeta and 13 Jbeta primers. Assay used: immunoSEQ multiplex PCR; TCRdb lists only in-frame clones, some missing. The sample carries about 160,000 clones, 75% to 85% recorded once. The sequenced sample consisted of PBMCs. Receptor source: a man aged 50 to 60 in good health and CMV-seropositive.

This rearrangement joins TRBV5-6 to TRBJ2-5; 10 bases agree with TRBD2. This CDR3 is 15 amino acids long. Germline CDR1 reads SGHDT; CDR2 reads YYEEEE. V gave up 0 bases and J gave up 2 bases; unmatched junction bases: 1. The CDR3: CASSLELAGQETQYF. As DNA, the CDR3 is TGTGCCAGCAGCTTGGAACTAGCGGGACAAGAGACCCAGTACTTC. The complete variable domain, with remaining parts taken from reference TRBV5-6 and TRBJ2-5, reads DAGVTQSPTHLIKTRGQQVTLRCSPKSGHDTVSWYQQALGQGPQFIFQYYEEEERQRGNFPDRFSGHQFPNYSSELNVNALLLGDSALYLCASSLELAGQETQYFGPGTRLLVL.

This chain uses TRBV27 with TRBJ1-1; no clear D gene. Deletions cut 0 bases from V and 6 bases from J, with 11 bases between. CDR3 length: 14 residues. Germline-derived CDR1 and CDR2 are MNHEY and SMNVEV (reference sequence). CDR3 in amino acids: CASSLSSGVSEAFF. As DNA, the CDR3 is TGTGCCAGCAGTTTATCGTCCGGGGTGTCTGAAGCTTTCTTT.

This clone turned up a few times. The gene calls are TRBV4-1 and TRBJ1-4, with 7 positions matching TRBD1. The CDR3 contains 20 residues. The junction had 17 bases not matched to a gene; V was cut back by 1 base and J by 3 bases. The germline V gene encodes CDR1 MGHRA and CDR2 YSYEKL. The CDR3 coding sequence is TGCGCCAGCAGCCAAGGAGACAGGGCAAATTTTATTCCGGCTAATGAAAAACTGTTTTTT. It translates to CASSQGDRANFIPANEKLFF.

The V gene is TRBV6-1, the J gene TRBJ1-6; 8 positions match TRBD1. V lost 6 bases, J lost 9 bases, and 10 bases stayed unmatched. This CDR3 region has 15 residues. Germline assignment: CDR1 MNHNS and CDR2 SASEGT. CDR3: CASRPDRGSFSPLHF. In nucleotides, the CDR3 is TGTGCCAGCAGACCCGACAGGGGATCGTTTTCACCCCTCCACTTT.